The next 8 T cell receptor beta chains were all read from a single sample in a study of PD-1 blockade in classical Hodgkin lymphoma. Some clones are missing from TCRdb's copy, which holds only in-frame ones; the method was immunoSEQ multiplex PCR. The repertoire has fewer than 25,000 clones, roughly 73% of them found once; the top ten carry around a quarter. All patients relapsed after autologous stem cell transplantation, and brentuximab vedotin exposure varied. The source was peripheral blood mononuclear cells (PBMCs), collected before the second cycle of nivolumab. The receptor source for this set is a human donor with classical Hodgkin lymphoma.

This clone has just one count. V gene TRBV11-2 combines with J gene TRBJ1-1; 7 positions match TRBD1. The ends lost 0 bases at V and 4 bases at J; junction bases unmatched: 5. CDR3 length: 15 residues. From germline, CDR1 is SGHAT and CDR2 FQNNGV. For the CDR3, the DNA is TGTGCCAGCAGCTTAGATCAGGGGGGGGTCACTGAAGCTTTCTTT. This gives the protein CASSLDQGGVTEAFF.

This clone was seen once. At one end, the junction sequence differs from germline, possibly due to a read error. The chain joins TRBV10-3 to TRBJ1-6, with 8 bases fitting TRBD1. CDR3 size: 14 residues. The V gene's germline CDR1 is ENHRY and CDR2 SYGVKD. In nucleotides, the CDR3 is TGTGCTATCAGAGAGGACAGGGTTGGTTCACCCCTCCACTTT. It translates to CAIREDRVGSPLHF.

The chain combines TRBV10-3 with TRBJ1-1; the D is unclear. The length of the CDR3 is 13 residues. V lost 4 bases and J lost 3, with 9 bases in between. Germline assignment: CDR1 ENHRY and CDR2 SYGVKD. The CDR3 sequence: CAISANTYTEAFF. Here the CDR3 DNA reads TGTGCCATCAGTGCTAACACCTACACTGAAGCTTTCTTT.

This chain links TRBV25-1 with TRBJ1-4; 8 nucleotides match TRBD1. J was trimmed by 8 bases and V by 1 base; bases with no gene match: 6. CDR1 and CDR2 (germline): MGHDK, SYGVNS. The CDR3 totals 15 residues. CDR3 loop: CASSELGQVNEKLFF. CDR3 in DNA: TGTGCCAGCAGTGAATTGGGACAGGTGAACGAAAAACTGTTTTTT.

The rearrangement joins TRBV5-1 to TRBJ2-1, with a weak D call TRBD1 (7 bases). Germline CDR1 SGHRS, CDR2 YFSETQ. CDR3 size: 14 residues. Trimming removed 5 bases from V and 9 bases from J, with 18 bases in between. The CDR3 coding sequence is TGCGCCAGCAGATCATCCCTCCAGGGGGGTGAGCAGTTCTTC. It specifies CASRSSLQGGEQFF.

The rearrangement joins TRBV6-1 to TRBJ2-1; possibly TRBD2 for D (6 bases). Germline V gene sequence: CDR1 MNHNS, CDR2 SASEGT. Between the trimmed V and J ends, which lost 10 bases and 10 bases, there was a span of 20 bases. This CDR3 region has 13 residues. The CDR3 region is CAIGSGGLGEQFF. The CDR3 DNA reads TGTGCCATCGGGAGCGGAGGGCTTGGGGAGCAGTTCTTC.

The rearrangement links TRBV11-2 to TRBJ1-2; no definite D call. Germline lookup yields CDR1 SGHAT and CDR2 FQNNGV. Trimming left V 3 bases short and J 3 bases short, with 8 bases between. The CDR3 sequence is 13 residues long. This CDR3 is CASSLEGHYGYTF. Written as DNA, the CDR3 is TGTGCCAGCAGCTTGGAGGGTCACTATGGCTACACCTTC.

This chain joins TRBV25-1 and TRBJ2-7; possible D gene TRBD1, 5 bases. Germline V gene sequence: CDR1 MGHDK, CDR2 SYGVNS. The CDR3 runs to 14 residues. V was cut by 5 bases and J by 0 bases, with 11 bases left in between. CDR3 in amino acids: CASSPDRGSYEQYF. In DNA, the CDR3 is TGTGCCAGCAGTCCCGACAGAGGCTCCTACGAGCAGTACTTC.